The following is a TCR beta chain sequence with its context. This clonotype was recorded many times. Its target antigen remains unknown. No base quality values were provided; no much bigger clone lies one nucleotide off. This record belongs to a study of human T cells and chemical hapten exposure (dated by TCRdb to the early 2020s). Broadly, across the study: For sensitization, 2% DPC in acetone was applied to a roughly 2 cm by roughly 2 cm area of upper inner arm skin. Throughout the study period of roughly 24 weeks, patients also received therapeutic DPC doses to the scalp every week. Patch testing on the upper back used Finn chambers containing 0.01% DPC, with scoring done after 6 days according to International Contact Dermatitis Research Group standards. Alopecia areata with under or over 50% scalp involvement, alopecia totalis and alopecia universalis were represented in the patient cohort, which was mostly female. Libraries were pooled for sequencing, and variation in per-sample TCR yields was attributed mainly to small differences in library volumes within the pool. In alopecia patients, the study followed how the peripheral blood TCR repertoire changed in vivo over primary and secondary sensitization to diphenylcyclopropenone (DPC), a hapten. Blood samples were taken from patients before sensitization (week 0) and at 2, 6 and about 24 weeks after DPC sensitization. Under 30 alopecia patients gave blood for TCR sequencing at one to four time points (pre-sensitization, 2, 6 and 24 weeks). Results and caveats for the whole study, not just this receptor: All patients had alopecia, a presumed autoimmune disease, so their immune response might differ from that of healthy individuals. DPC sensitization did not change the number of TCRs with a frequency above 1 in 1000, and there was no evidence of changes in global repertoire structure. A positive correlation was found between the number of PT1 expanded TCRs and patch test score, with significance reached at thresholds 8, 16 and 32 but not 4. Compared with pre-sensitization or healthy control sets, expanded TCRs formed significantly more large CDR3 similarity clusters, which is consistent with antigen-driven responses. After repeated subsampling, changes were observed in the strength of the expansion versus patch-test correlation and in the threshold at which the correlation became significant.

The time point label, as the study defines it: patch test 1, 2 weeks after DPC sensitization. This specimen's treatment or condition label, interpreted: therapeutic diphenylcyclopropenone sensitization with weekly scalp DPC. Blood at each patch-test visit was drawn before the patch test was applied. Patients were eligible if aged 18 to 70, diagnosed with alopecia and judged suitable for DPC therapy, and pregnant patients were excluded. Unfractionated whole blood was collected in Tempus Blood RNA tubes, and total RNA was extracted from that blood. The method behind the library was RACE. The sequencing machine was a NextSeq 500. During library preparation, unique molecular identifiers were attached to individual cDNA molecules so that TCRs could be counted in a quantitative, reproducible way. For every blood RNA sample, sequencing covered both the TCR alpha and TCR beta chains. Concerning the study's data processing: The median number of TCRs per sample was roughly 98,000, ranging from about 20,000 to 700,000. The Decombinator software suite was used to annotate V, J and CDR3 in the TCR reads. Every sample was subsampled to the same number of TCRs (28,000) for the PS versus PT1 abundance plots. Expanded TCRs were defined as absent before sensitization and observed at least eight times at the 2-week time point. TCRdb reworked the public reads: Q25 trimming with fastp, MiXCR clone assembly, productive beta chains retained. Rows with a matching CDR3 protein are joined into one entry that keeps the most common DNA and genes. The V and J calls reflect TCRdb's pipeline rather than the authors' work. Across this sample there are about 120,000 distinct CDR3 sequences, with about 12% seen only once. The ten largest account for about 1.4% of the sample.

Relative to germline, V is missing 4 bases and J is missing 2 bases, with 6 bases of the junction outside any gene match. The germline V gene supplies CDR1 KGHDR and CDR2 SFDVKD. The CDR3 runs 15 amino acids, cysteine and phenylalanine included. The entry retains the CDR3 DNA only, 45 bases that are in frame from base 1. The rearranged segments are TRBV24-1 and TRBJ1-2; 7 bases in the middle match TRBD1. Material: whole blood, obtained in connection with sensitization to the hapten diphenylcyclopropenone (DPC). The sequence was obtained from a woman between 50 and 59 years old with alopecia areata. Some clones in this sample may be carry-over from other donors' samples. The CDR3 region: CATSEGQWNNYGYTF. The nucleotide sequence is given as TGTGCCACCAGTGAGGGACAGTGGAACAACTATGGCTACACCTTC.